This T cell receptor beta chain was documented in a study of T cell responses to AZD1222 COVID-19 vaccine. Study-wide context: Some second doses came at about 4 weeks and others at about 12 weeks; these were pooled. Study findings and constraints: Reportedly, nearly half of unique spike TCRs recognized epitopes outside B.1.351/B.1.1.7 mutations. In a largely white British group with more females than males, clonal diversity was possibly underestimated. Sampling that yielded the repertoires occurred only after the peak T cell response.

Repertoires were generated with immunoSEQ multiplex PCR, while TCRdb's copy carries only in-frame clones and drops some. The sample lists 85,000 to 95,000 clones; 90% were seen once. Concerning this clone: Its matching antigen is unknown.

This clonotype originated in an adult in good health. This material consisted of peripheral blood, taken on day 0 of AZD1222 vaccination.

The CDR3 spells CASSTSGTSGEQYF. CDR3 sequence (DNA): TGTGCCAGTAGTACCTCCGGGACCTCGGGCGAGCAGTACTTC. The V and J genes are TRBV19 and TRBJ2-7, with D perhaps given as TRBD1 or TRBD2 (5 bases each). CDR1 is LNHDA and CDR2 is SQIVND in the germline V gene (reference sequence). The ends were cut back, 4 bases at V and 6 bases at J, with 16 bases in the middle. This CDR3 spans 14 amino acids.